A selection of T cell receptor beta chains follows, all from one sample in a study of blood T cell repertoires in COVID-19. TCRdb keeps only in-frame clones here, not all; method: immunoSEQ multiplex PCR. The sample yields tens of thousands of clones, 89% seen once. Material for sequencing was peripheral blood. The origin of the receptors is a man in his fifties with COVID-19, enrolled during active disease. Both conserved end residues are part of each CDR3. A D gene is named only where the DNA matches it firmly. Part of the rows lack a size; the others show once, few, many or a class for expanded clones.

D: TRBD1; V: TRBV5-4; size: NA; J: TRBJ2-7; DNA: TGTGCCAGCAGCGGACCGGGACAGTACGAGCAGTACTTC; CDR3: CASSGPGQYEQYF
D: NA; V: TRBV2; size: few; J: TRBJ1-1; DNA: TGTGCCAGCAGGTGGACAGAGAACACTGAAGCTTTCTTT; CDR3: CASRWTENTEAFF
D: TRBD1; V: TRBV5-1; size: NA; J: TRBJ1-5; DNA: TGCGCCAGCAGCTTCACAGGGGGCGGGCAGCCCCAGCATTTT; CDR3: CASSFTGGGQPQHF
D: TRBD1; V: TRBV19; size: NA; J: TRBJ1-1; DNA: TGTGCCAGTAGTATTACAGGGGCGCCTAGGCACACTGAAGCTTTCTTT; CDR3: CASSITGAPRHTEAFF
D: NA; V: TRBV19; size: NA; J: TRBJ1-5; DNA: TGTGCCAGTACCATCCGTGCGTCGGGCAATCAGCCCCAGCATTTT; CDR3: CASTIRASGNQPQHF
D: TRBD1; V: TRBV5-8; size: NA; J: TRBJ1-5; DNA: TGTGCCAGCAGCTTGGGGGCAGGGGGTAGCAATCAGCCCCAGCATTTT; CDR3: CASSLGAGGSNQPQHF
D: NA; V: TRBV29-1; size: NA; J: TRBJ1-2; DNA: TGCAGCGTTGAGGGCGGGACTGGCTACACCTTC; CDR3: CSVEGGTGYTF
D: TRBD2; V: TRBV18; size: NA; J: TRBJ2-1; DNA: TGTGCCAGCAAAAACCTCGGGACTAGCGGGAGAAGCTCCTACAATGAGCAGTTCTTC; CDR3: CASKNLGTSGRSSYNEQFF
D: NA; V: TRBV7-2; size: NA; J: TRBJ1-3; DNA: TGTGCCAGCAGCTTAAGCCACTCTGGAAACACCATATATTTT; CDR3: CASSLSHSGNTIYF
D: NA; V: TRBV10-3; size: NA; J: TRBJ2-7; DNA: TGTGCCACCTTGAGGACAGATACCTACGAGCAGTACTTC; CDR3: CATLRTDTYEQYF
D: TRBD2; V: TRBV7-8; size: NA; J: TRBJ2-2; DNA: TGTGCCAGCAGCATGACCGGGACTAGCGGGGTCACCGGGGAGCTGTTTTTT; CDR3: CASSMTGTSGVTGELFF
D: TRBD1; V: TRBV28; size: NA; J: TRBJ1-4; DNA: TGTGCCAGCAGTTTATTACAGGGGACAGGTGAAAAACTGTTTTTT; CDR3: CASSLLQGTGEKLFF
D: TRBD1; V: TRBV30; size: once; J: TRBJ2-1; DNA: TGTGCCTGGAGTCGGGACAGGGGAAATGAGCAGTTCTTC; CDR3: CAWSRDRGNEQFF
D: NA; V: TRBV19; size: NA; J: TRBJ1-4; DNA: TGTGCCAGTACCCCCGGGCGGACAGTTGAAAAACTGTTTTTT; CDR3: CASTPGRTVEKLFF
D: TRBD1; V: TRBV27; size: NA; J: TRBJ1-1; DNA: TGTGCCAGCAGCCAGGGGGCTTCTAATGCCGCTTTCTTT; CDR3: CASSQGASNAAFF
D: NA; V: TRBV30; size: NA; J: TRBJ1-2; DNA: TGTGCCTGGAGTGTAAGCAGGGGATATAACTATGGCTACACCTTC; CDR3: CAWSVSRGYNYGYTF
D: TRBD2; V: TRBV7-8; size: NA; J: TRBJ2-7; DNA: TGTGCCAGCAGCAAGCGGGGCAGGCGGGAGCGGGGGGGAGAGCAGTACTTC; CDR3: CASSKRGRRERGGEQYF
D: TRBD2; V: TRBV11-3; size: NA; J: TRBJ2-5; DNA: TGTGCCAGCAGCTCGGCCCGGAGCGGGACGGGGGAGACCCAGTACTTC; CDR3: CASSSARSGTGETQYF
D: TRBD2; V: TRBV6-2/TRBV6-3; size: NA; J: TRBJ2-3; DNA: TGTGCCAGCAGTTATCCGGGACTAGCGGGGTACACAGATACGCAGTATTTT; CDR3: CASSYPGLAGYTDTQYF
D: NA; V: TRBV7-2; size: NA; J: TRBJ2-3; DNA: TGTGCCAGCAGCGCAAACAGGGAACAGCCGCAGTATTTT; CDR3: CASSANREQPQYF
D: TRBD2; V: TRBV16; size: NA; J: TRBJ2-1; DNA: TGTGCCAGCAGCCCCTCGATAGCGGGCACCTACAATGAGCAGTTCTTC; CDR3: CASSPSIAGTYNEQFF
D: TRBD1; V: TRBV7-8; size: NA; J: TRBJ1-2; DNA: TGTGCCAGCAGCGCAGGGGGCGTCTATGGCTACACCTTC; CDR3: CASSAGGVYGYTF
D: NA; V: TRBV19; size: many; J: TRBJ1-6; DNA: TGTGCCAGTAGTTGGAGGACTAATTCACCCCTCCACTTT; CDR3: CASSWRTNSPLHF
D: NA; V: TRBV21-1; size: NA; J: TRBJ2-7; DNA: TGTGCCACACAAGAACGGGGAACCTACGAGCAGTACTTC; CDR3: CATQERGTYEQYF
D: TRBD2; V: TRBV6-4; size: NA; J: TRBJ2-3; DNA: TGTGCCAGCAGTGACGGGACTAGCAGGGGCACAGATACGCAGTATTTT; CDR3: CASSDGTSRGTDTQYF
D: TRBD2; V: TRBV11-2; size: once; J: TRBJ2-2; DNA: TGTGCCAGCAGATTCGGGGGGTGGTCCACCGGGGAGCTGTTTTTT; CDR3: CASRFGGWSTGELFF
D: TRBD2; V: TRBV7-9; size: NA; J: TRBJ2-5; DNA: TGTGCCAGCAGCTTAGCGCGGGCGGGGGTGAGGGAGACCCAGTACTTC; CDR3: CASSLARAGVRETQYF
D: TRBD1; V: TRBV10-1; size: NA; J: TRBJ2-7; DNA: TGCGCCAGCGAGGGCCCCGGGACAGGGCACCACGAGCAGTACTTC; CDR3: CASEGPGTGHHEQYF
D: NA; V: TRBV6-5; size: NA; J: TRBJ1-1; DNA: TGTGCCAGCACCCTGACAGAAAATATGAACACTGAAGCTTTCTTT; CDR3: CASTLTENMNTEAFF
D: TRBD2; V: TRBV6-2/TRBV6-3; size: NA; J: TRBJ2-1; DNA: TGTGCCAGCAGTACCGGGGGGTCTACCAATGAGCAGTTCTTC; CDR3: CASSTGGSTNEQFF
D: NA; V: TRBV13; size: NA; J: TRBJ2-7; DNA: TGTGCCAGCAGCTTGGCAGGGGACACCTACGAGCAGTACTTC; CDR3: CASSLAGDTYEQYF
D: NA; V: TRBV27; size: NA; J: TRBJ2-6; DNA: TGTGCCAGCAGTTTTCAAACTGCTGGGGCCAACGTCCTGACTTTC; CDR3: CASSFQTAGANVLTF
D: NA; V: TRBV7-2; size: NA; J: TRBJ1-2; DNA: TGTGCCAGCAGCCTCGAACAACGGGTCTATGGCTACACCTTC; CDR3: CASSLEQRVYGYTF
D: TRBD2; V: TRBV6-2/TRBV6-3; size: NA; J: TRBJ2-1; DNA: TGTGCCAGCAGTGCGAATAGCGGGGGGGCCCGCAATGAGCAGTTCTTC; CDR3: CASSANSGGARNEQFF
D: TRBD1; V: TRBV7-3; size: NA; J: TRBJ1-2; DNA: TGTGCCAGCAGCCTAAACCCCGGGACAGATTATGGCTACACCTTC; CDR3: CASSLNPGTDYGYTF
D: NA; V: TRBV3-1/TRBV3-2; size: NA; J: TRBJ2-5; DNA: TGTGCCAGCAGCCAGATCGCTTTTGGGGCTAAGACCCAGTACTTC; CDR3: CASSQIAFGAKTQYF
D: TRBD1; V: TRBV6-6; size: once; J: TRBJ1-2; DNA: TGTGCCAGCAGTTACGGCCCAGGGGGTGAGGTTGGCTACACCTTC; CDR3: CASSYGPGGEVGYTF